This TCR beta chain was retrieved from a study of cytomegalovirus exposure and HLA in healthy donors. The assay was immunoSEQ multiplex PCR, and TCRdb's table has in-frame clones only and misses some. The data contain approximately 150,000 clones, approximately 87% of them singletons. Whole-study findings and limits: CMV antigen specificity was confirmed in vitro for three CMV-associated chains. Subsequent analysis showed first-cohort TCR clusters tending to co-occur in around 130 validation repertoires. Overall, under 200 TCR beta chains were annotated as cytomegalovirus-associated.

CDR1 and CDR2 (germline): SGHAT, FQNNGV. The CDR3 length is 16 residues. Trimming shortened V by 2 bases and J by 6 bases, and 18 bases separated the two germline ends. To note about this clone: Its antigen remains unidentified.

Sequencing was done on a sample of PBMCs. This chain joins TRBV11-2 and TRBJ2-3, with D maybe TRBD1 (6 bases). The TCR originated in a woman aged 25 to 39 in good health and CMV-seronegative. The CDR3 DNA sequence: TGTGCCAGCAGCTTACGGACAGTCTCATTAAGGGATACGCAGTATTTT. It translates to CASSLRTVSLRDTQYF. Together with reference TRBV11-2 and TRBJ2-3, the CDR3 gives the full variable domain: EAGVAQSPRYKIIEKRQSVAFWCNPISGHATLYWYQQILGQGPKLLIQFQNNGVVDDSQLPKDRFSAERLKGVDSTLKIQPAKLEDSAVYLCASSLRTVSLRDTQYFGPGTRLTVL.